The 7 T cell receptor beta chains listed next were all sequenced from one sample in a study of blood T cells in healthy people across ages. A second PCR, run for about 7 to 11 cycles, used a sample-barcoded 5' primer plus a J-beta primer mix. TCRdb re-called the 5' RACE reads through MiXCR, storing one row per CDR3 protein. The sample records around 580,000 distinct CDR3 sequences, 40% to 55% being singletons. The sample taken for sequencing was blood. The receptors come from a man at least 80 years old in good health.

CDR3 sequence reads: CSARGVTDTQYF. CDR3 sequence (DNA): TGCAGTGCTAGAGGGGTTACAGATACGCAGTATTTT. The genes are TRBV20-1 and TRBJ2-3; D gene ambiguous. This CDR3 region has 12 residues. V gave up 1 base and J gave up 3 bases, with 5 bases separating them. In germline, CDR1 is DFQATT, CDR2 SNEGSKA (reference sequence).

The rearrangement uses TRBV20-1 and TRBJ2-1; 7 bases agree with TRBD2. V was pared by 6 bases and J by 4 bases, with 9 bases of the junction left unmatched. The CDR3 has 14 residues. Germline V gene data show CDR1 as DFQATT and CDR2 as SNEGSKA (reference sequence). The CDR3 DNA follows: TGCAGTGCCATCGGGGGGTCTGTTTACAATGAGCAGTTCTTC. Translated: CSAIGGSVYNEQFF.

Only a few counts were recorded for this clonotype. Given a much more abundant clone one base away, this may be a read error. This chain links TRBV6-6 with TRBJ1-1; 7 positions match TRBD1. In germline, CDR1 is MNHNY, CDR2 SVGAGI (reference sequence). This CDR3 has 13 residues. CDR3 region: CASSDSRQGEAFF. The CDR3 region has the DNA TGTGCCAGCAGTGACTCCAGACAGGGCGAAGCTTTCTTT.

Ten or more counts support this clonotype. The chain carries TRBV5-6 and TRBJ1-2, with a tentative D call TRBD1 (5 bases). The V gene's germline CDR1 is SGHDT and CDR2 YYEEEE. The CDR3 is made up of 15 amino acids. The V end lost 0 bases, the J end lost 4 bases, and 13 bases lay between the germline ends. The DNA for the CDR3 is TGTGCCAGCAGCTTGGATAGGGACCGACGCTATGGCTACACCTTC. Translation: CASSLDRDRRYGYTF.

In its sample, this clonotype was seen a few times. The chain has TRBV20-1 and TRBJ2-3; 15 positions agree with TRBD2. CDR1 and CDR2 from the germline V gene are DFQATT and SNEGSKA (reference sequence). V was pared by 4 bases and J by 7 bases, with 9 bases of the junction left unmatched. This CDR3 has 16 amino acids. CDR3 nucleotides: TGCAGTGCTAAGACCGGGACTAGCGGGGGGCGGAATACGCAGTATTTT. This translates into CSAKTGTSGGRNTQYF.

This chain joins TRBV9 and TRBJ2-3; 7 bases match TRBD1. Germline V gene data show CDR1 as SGDLS and CDR2 as YYNGEE. The CDR3 loop spans 15 amino acids. V dropped 3 bases and J dropped 2; count of bases not matched to a gene: 6. The CDR3 coding sequence is TGTGCCAGCAGCGCCCACAGGGGCCCCACAGATACGCAGTATTTT. Protein: CASSAHRGPTDTQYF.

This clonotype has a handful of counts. A much larger clone differs from this one at a single base, so this may be a read error. This rearrangement joins TRBV6-6 to TRBJ2-1; perhaps TRBD2 as D (5 bases). Germline CDR1 is MNHNY and CDR2 is SVGAGI (reference sequence). V was pared by 6 bases and J by 13 bases, with 19 bases between. This CDR3 has 13 residues. The DNA for the CDR3 is TGTGCCAGCAGCCTCACTAGTGGGGAGACCCAGTTCTTC. Translating it yields CASSLTSGETQFF.